Following are 8 T cell receptor beta chains from one sample sequenced in a study of blood T cell repertoires in COVID-19. Some clones are missing from TCRdb's copy, which holds only in-frame ones; the method was immunoSEQ multiplex PCR. Of 350,000 to 400,000 clones in the sample, 86% were seen once. Material for sequencing was peripheral blood. The source is a woman aged 55-69 years with COVID-19, enrolled during active disease.

The V call is TRBV4-2, the J call TRBJ1-1, with a possible D match to TRBD1 (6 bases). V was cut by 4 bases and J by 1 base, with 7 bases left in between. The CDR3 has 13 amino acids. Germline CDR1 LGHNA, CDR2 YNFKEQ. The CDR3 sequence: CASSRGGNTEAFF. The CDR3 bases are TGTGCCAGCAGCCGAGGGGGGAACACTGAAGCTTTCTTT.

V is TRBV11-3 and J is TRBJ1-2, with 8 bases that match TRBD1. The germline V gene has CDR1 SGHNT and CDR2 YENEEA. Trimming took 1 base from V and 6 from J; bases not matched to a gene: 4. The CDR3 loop spans 14 amino acids. CDR3 DNA sequence: TGTGCCAGCAGCTTAGGTGGACAGGGAGATGGCTACACCTTC. It yields the protein CASSLGGQGDGYTF. Full variable domain (rest looked up from reference TRBV11-3 and TRBJ1-2): EAGVVQSPRYKIIEKKQPVAFWCNPISGHNTLYWYLQNLGQGPELLIRYENEEAVDDSQLPKDRFSAERLKGVDSTLKIQPAELGDSAVYLCASSLGGQGDGYTFGSGTRLTVV.

The gene calls are TRBV7-9 and TRBJ2-4; 9 bases line up with TRBD1. Germline-derived CDR1 and CDR2 are SEHNR and FQNEAQ (reference sequence). V shed 5 bases, J shed 3 bases, and the junction held 8 bases outside the gene matches. The CDR3 is 16 amino acids. CDR3 nucleotides: TGTGCCAGCAGCATCGGACAGGGGTCAGTCAAAAACATTCAGTACTTC. It is translated as CASSIGQGSVKNIQYF.

The gene calls are TRBV10-3 and TRBJ1-3, with 9 bases that match TRBD1. J was trimmed by 1 base and V by 0 bases; bases with no gene match: 7. Germline CDR1 ENHRY, CDR2 SYGVKD. The length of the CDR3 is 18 residues. This chain's CDR3 is CAISESMAGTGSGNTIYF. In DNA, the CDR3 is TGTGCCATCAGTGAGTCGATGGCCGGGACAGGGTCTGGAAACACCATATATTTT.

J is TRBJ2-5 and V is TRBV5-4; 10 positions match TRBD2. CDR1 SGHNT and CDR2 YYREEE come from the germline V gene (reference sequence). Trimming removed 2 bases from V and 5 bases from J; junction bases left unmatched: 6. The CDR3 sequence is 15 residues long. In nucleotides, the CDR3 is TGTGCCAGCAGCTTAAGGACTAGCGGTCGGGAGACCCAGTACTTC. This gives the protein CASSLRTSGRETQYF.

The chain links TRBV6-1 to TRBJ1-2; 7 positions match TRBD1. Unmatched junction bases numbered 7, after V lost 6 bases and J lost 3 bases. Germline CDR1 reads MNHNS; CDR2 reads SASEGT. This CDR3 comprises 14 residues. The CDR3 DNA sequence: TGTGCCAGCAGGTCGGGACAGAGTTACTATGGCTACACCTTC. It translates to CASRSGQSYYGYTF.

The gene calls are TRBV5-1 and TRBJ2-3, with 14 nucleotides matching TRBD2. V lost 4 bases and J lost 13; bases outside the gene matches: 8. CDR3 size: 14 residues. The germline V gene has CDR1 SGHRS and CDR2 YFSETQ. This chain's CDR3 is CASSLGLAGGLEYF. As DNA, the CDR3 is TGCGCCAGCAGCCTCGGACTAGCGGGGGGTTTGGAGTATTTT.

The genes are TRBV7-3 and TRBJ2-1; 9 bases are shared with TRBD2. CDR1 is SGHTA, CDR2 FQGTGA, per germline. The V gene end was trimmed by 5 bases and the J gene end by 10 bases; junction bases not matched to a gene: 6. The CDR3 has 13 amino acids. CDR3 residues: CASSVPSGVEQFF. The CDR3 region has the DNA TGTGCCAGCAGCGTTCCTAGCGGGGTCGAGCAGTTCTTC.